Listed here are 2 T cell receptor beta chains from one sample, sequenced in a study of OX40 agonist ivuxolimab in advanced cancers. TCRdb's copy holds only in-frame clones and misses some; the assay was immunoSEQ multiplex PCR. Of 65,000 to 85,000 clones in the sample, roughly 87% are singletons; the top ten hold around 3.2%. The input for sequencing was CD4+ or CD8+ T cells sorted from blood, taken in a trial of the OX40 agonist ivuxolimab. These receptor sequences come from an adult with an advanced solid tumor such as melanoma, head and neck, liver or kidney cancer.

The chain joins TRBV30 to TRBJ2-1; no clear D. The V gene lost 2 bases and the J gene lost 7 bases, with 12 bases spanning the gap. The CDR3 sequence is 13 residues long. CDR1 and CDR2 from the germline V gene are GTSNPN and SVGIG (reference sequence). The CDR3 sequence is CAWSSTSANEQFF. The CDR3 DNA reads TGTGCCTGGAGTTCGACCTCGGCGAATGAGCAGTTCTTC.

The chain recombines TRBV6-5 with TRBJ1-6; possibly TRBD1 for D (5 bases). Deletions cut 6 bases from V and 8 bases from J, with 17 bases between. The CDR3 loop spans 15 amino acids. CDR1 is MNHEY and CDR2 is SVGAGI in the germline V gene. The CDR3 DNA follows: TGTGCCAGCAGGTTGGGTTCTCAGGGTGATTCACCCCTCCACTTT. Translation: CASRLGSQGDSPLHF.